This T cell receptor (beta chain) was sequenced for a study of blood T cell repertoires in COVID-19. TCRdb's table, derived via immunoSEQ multiplex PCR, lists solely in-frame clones and lacks some. Among roughly 150,000 clones, roughly 88% were seen once, and the ten largest hold around 9.8%. V lost 4 bases, J lost 3 bases, and 6 bases stayed unmatched. The CDR3 runs to 14 residues. The V gene's germline CDR1 is SGHNT and CDR2 YYREEE (reference sequence). The rearrangement joins TRBV5-4 to TRBJ2-7; 8 bases agree with TRBD1. The TCR sequence derives from a woman between 45 and 65 years old with acute or convalescent COVID-19. Sequenced: peripheral blood. CDR3 protein: CASSQDRDFYEQYF. CDR3 nucleotides: TGTGCCAGCAGCCAGGACAGGGATTTCTACGAGCAGTACTTC.